Each of the 3 T cell receptor beta chains below was sequenced from the same sample in a study of blood T cell repertoires in COVID-19. TCRdb's table, derived via immunoSEQ multiplex PCR, lists solely in-frame clones and lacks some. This sample yields 200,000 to 250,000 clones, of which about 88% are seen a single time; less than 8.5% belongs to the top ten. Material: peripheral blood. These receptors were taken from a woman aged 70 to 79 with active or convalescent COVID-19.

The chain couples TRBV5-6 to TRBJ2-7; 10 nucleotides agree with TRBD2. The germline gives CDR1 SGHDT, CDR2 YYEEEE. The CDR3 runs 16 residues. V was pared by 2 bases and J by 0 bases, with 5 bases of the junction left unmatched. DNA for the CDR3: TGTGCCAGCAGCTTTACAACTAGCGGGGACTCCTACGAGCAGTACTTC. Its translation is CASSFTTSGDSYEQYF. Looking up the rest from reference TRBV5-6 and TRBJ2-7 gives the full variable domain: DAGVTQSPTHLIKTRGQQVTLRCSPKSGHDTVSWYQQALGQGPQFIFQYYEEEERQRGNFPDRFSGHQFPNYSSELNVNALLLGDSALYLCASSFTTSGDSYEQYFGPGTRLTVT.

V is TRBV5-4 and J is TRBJ1-4, with 10 bases lining up with TRBD1. Germline V gene lookup returns CDR1 SGHNT and CDR2 YYREEE (reference sequence). The J segment lost 7 bases and the V segment lost 3 bases, leaving 6 bases of the junction unmatched. This CDR3 region has 15 residues. The CDR3 protein is CASSSGTGESEKLFF. CDR3 DNA: TGTGCCAGCAGCTCCGGGACAGGGGAGAGTGAAAAACTGTTTTTT.

The gene calls are TRBV7-2 and TRBJ2-5; 10 nucleotides agree with TRBD2. With 5 bases clipped from V and 3 bases from J, the junction kept 9 bases outside the gene matches. Germline CDR1 reads SGHTA; CDR2 reads FQGNSA. This CDR3 contains 16 residues. CDR3 nucleotides: TGTGCCAGCAGCCCCTGGGTAGCGGGGGGAAAAGAGACCCAGTACTTC. It is translated as CASSPWVAGGKETQYF.